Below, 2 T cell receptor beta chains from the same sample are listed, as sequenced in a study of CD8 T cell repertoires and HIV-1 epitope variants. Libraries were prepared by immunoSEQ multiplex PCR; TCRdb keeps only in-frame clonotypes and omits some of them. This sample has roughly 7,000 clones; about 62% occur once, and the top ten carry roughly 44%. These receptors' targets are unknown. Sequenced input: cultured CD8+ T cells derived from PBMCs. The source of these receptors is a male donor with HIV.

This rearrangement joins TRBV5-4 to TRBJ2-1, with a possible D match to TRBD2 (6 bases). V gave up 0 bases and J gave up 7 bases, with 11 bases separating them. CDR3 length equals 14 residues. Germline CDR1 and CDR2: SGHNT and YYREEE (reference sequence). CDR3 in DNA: TGTGCCAGCAGCTTGGGGGGACTTCTGAATGAGCAGTTCTTC. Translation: CASSLGGLLNEQFF.

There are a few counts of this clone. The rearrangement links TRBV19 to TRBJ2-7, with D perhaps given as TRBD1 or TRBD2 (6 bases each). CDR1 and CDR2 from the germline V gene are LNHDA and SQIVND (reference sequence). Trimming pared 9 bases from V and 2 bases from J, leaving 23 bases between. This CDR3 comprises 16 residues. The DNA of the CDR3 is TGTGCCAGCCCCTGGGGGGAACACAGGGATCCCTACGAGCAGTACTTC. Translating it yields CASPWGEHRDPYEQYF.